This T cell receptor beta chain was captured in a study of cytomegalovirus exposure and HLA in healthy donors. Findings and caveats of the study: The study assumed roughly uniform donor sequencing depth for presence/absence analyses. Per a later analysis, HLA-associated TCR beta chains showed more clonal expansion than other, equally common TCR beta chains.

Though nominally healthy at sampling, donors likely had unrecorded immune exposures. V lost 0 bases and J 1 base, leaving 7 bases between the germline ends. This CDR3 is built from 15 residues. Looked up from germline, CDR1 is LNHNV and CDR2 is YYDKDF (reference sequence). The PCR used 60 Vbeta and 13 Jbeta primers. Sequencing used immunoSEQ multiplex PCR; TCRdb keeps in-frame clones, though not all of them. Seen here are about 170,000 clones, about four fifths observed once, and the top ten hold about 0.8%. Details on this clone: The antigen remains undetermined.

The V call is TRBV15, the J call TRBJ2-4; D is undetermined. Source material: PBMCs. The TCR was taken from a woman between 18 and 29 years old in good health and CMV-seronegative. The CDR3 protein is CATSRDSAAKNIQYF. DNA of the CDR3: TGTGCCACCAGCAGAGATTCCGCGGCCAAAAACATTCAGTACTTC.